This T cell receptor beta chain originates from a study of T-cell memory formation after mild COVID-19. About the study: The study found TCR clusters largely donor specific. Whole-study results and caveats: A second wave expanding day 15 to 37 was CD4+-biased; contracting clones were balanced. The CD4+ clones that contracted clustered mainly within CM and EM, and the CD8+ clones concentrated in EMRA. Second-wave clones peaking on day 37 lacked confirmed SARS-CoV-2 specificity.

Per the germline V gene, CDR1 is LGHNA and CDR2 is YSLEER. V was trimmed by 2 bases and J by 3 bases, leaving 16 bases between them. CDR3 size: 17 residues. TCRdb re-analysed the 5' RACE reads in MiXCR, keeping a single row per CDR3 protein. This sample carries about 130,000 distinct CDR3 sequences, 16% of them seen once, and the ten largest clones take more than 11%. In this sample, this clonotype turned up a few times. Antigen specificity is unknown. V gene TRBV4-3 combines with J gene TRBJ1-4; D possibly corresponds to TRBD1 (5 bases). The source material was PBMCs or a T cell subset sorted from them (not recorded which). The sequence was collected from an adult woman who had mild COVID-19 (a few samples of this study predate the infection). Cell type and time point are not known. The CDR3 DNA reads TGCGCCAGCAGCCAACCTGGGACTACCCTAGCTAATGAAAAACTGTTTTTT. Protein sequence: CASSQPGTTLANEKLFF.